This TCR beta chain came from a study of blood T cells in healthy people across ages. Comment on this clonotype: No antigen is known for it.

The germline gives CDR1 SQVTM, CDR2 ANQGSEA. CDR3 length: 13 residues. V dropped 0 bases and J dropped 13 bases, with 16 bases sitting between them. PBMCs numbering at least 7 million were isolated per sample. Every sample gave at least 6 micrograms of total RNA when it was extracted. Primed by a sample-barcoded 5' primer and a J-beta primer mix, a second PCR proceeded for 7 to 11 cycles. TCRdb reprocessed the 5' RACE reads with MiXCR, giving one entry per CDR3 protein. The table lists fewer than 2,000,000 distinct CDR3 sequences, 39% of them singletons. The study, taken as a whole, reports: With age, beta diversity per million T cells declined roughly linearly, significantly by about 37. Percentage of naive T cells showed a strong correlation with TCR beta diversity.

The rearrangement joins TRBV29-1 to TRBJ2-4, with D perhaps TRBD1 or TRBD2 (5 bases each). The receptor's source is a human donor in good health. Specimen: blood. The CDR3 sequence: CSVEDGALGGQYF. The CDR3 DNA reads TGCAGCGTTGAAGACGGGGCTCTAGGTGGGCAGTACTTC.